A single count supports the clone carrying this T cell receptor (beta chain). The target antigen is unknown. The donors were in the approximately 130-subject validation cohort; that cohort was separate from the approximately 730-subject first cohort. The data were taken from a study of cytomegalovirus exposure and HLA in healthy donors. The wider study: A subsequent analysis stated that the roughly 130 validation repertoires were run on the same platform as the roughly 700 first-cohort repertoires. Whole-study results and caveats: Subsequent analysis showed first-cohort TCR clusters tending to co-occur in roughly 130 validation repertoires. The study listed around 150 cytomegalovirus-associated TCR beta chains.

Only in-frame clones appear in the TCRdb table, and some are missing; sequencing was by immunoSEQ multiplex PCR. This sample yields over 200,000 clones, of which around 90% are seen a single time; roughly 3% belongs to the top ten. CDR1 SEHNR and CDR2 FQNEAQ come from the germline V gene (reference sequence). V lost 1 base to trimming and J lost 5 bases, with 11 bases between them. The length of the CDR3 is 14 residues. The origin of this receptor is a woman aged 18-29 years in good health and CMV-seronegative. The V and J genes are TRBV7-9 and TRBJ1-1, with D possibly matching TRBD1 (5 bases). The sequenced sample was PBMCs. The CDR3 nucleotides are TGTGCCAGCAGCTTAGGGGGGGGGAGGACTGAAGCTTTCTTT. This sequence encodes CASSLGGGRTEAFF.